This is a list of T cell receptor beta chains from one sample in a study of T cells in Graves' hyperthyroidism and ophthalmopathy. TCRdb redid the calling of the multiplex PCR reads with MiXCR, one entry per CDR3 protein. The sample holds some 400,000 distinct CDR3 sequences; about 13% are singletons and the top ten take 20%. The sequencing sample was made of blood. Every receptor here comes from a man aged 25-40 years with Graves' hyperthyroidism that later progressed to Graves' ophthalmopathy. Both conserved end residues are part of each CDR3. Each record gives: D gene, clone size, J gene, V gene, CDR3 DNA, CDR3 protein. The D gene is left open where the match is weak. Clone size, where shown, is once, few, many, or a class for clones that have expanded.

D: TRBD2
size: few
J: TRBJ2-3
V: TRBV24-1
DNA: TGTGCCACCAGTGACAAGCGGGGGGTTAACCACATTAATACGCAGTATTTT
CDR3: CATSDKRGVNHINTQYF

D: .
size: many
J: TRBJ2-1
V: TRBV12-3/TRBV12-4
DNA: TGTGCCAGCAGTCCCACGACAGGTACTGAGCAGTTCTTC
CDR3: CASSPTTGTEQFF

D: TRBD2
size: few
J: TRBJ2-1
V: TRBV6-6
DNA: TGTGCCAGCAGTTACTCTACTAGCGGAATCTACAATGAGCAGTTCTTC
CDR3: CASSYSTSGIYNEQFF

D: .
size: many
J: TRBJ1-4
V: TRBV28
DNA: TGTGCCAGCAGTTCTGGGGTGGCAGGGCGAGGTGAAAAACTGTTTTTT
CDR3: CASSSGVAGRGEKLFF

D: TRBD1
size: .
J: TRBJ1-1
V: TRBV20-1
DNA: TGCAGTGCTAGTCGGCGGACAGGGAGAATGAACACTGAAGCTTTCTTT
CDR3: CSASRRTGRMNTEAFF

D: TRBD2
size: few
J: TRBJ2-3
V: TRBV7-2
DNA: TGTGCCAGCAGTCTCGGTGGTAGCGGGGGTGATACGCAGTATTTT
CDR3: CASSLGGSGGDTQYF

D: TRBD1
size: few
J: TRBJ1-2
V: TRBV19
DNA: TGTGCCAGTTCCCCGGCCACAGGGGATTACTATGGCTACACCTTC
CDR3: CASSPATGDYYGYTF

D: TRBD2
size: .
J: TRBJ2-1
V: TRBV24-1
DNA: TGTGCCACCAGTGATCCTAGCGGGGGGATCGATGAGCAGTTCTTC
CDR3: CATSDPSGGIDEQFF

D: .
size: few
J: TRBJ1-5
V: TRBV30
DNA: TGTGCCTGGAGTGGATTGGCGAAAAATCAGCCCCAGCATTTT
CDR3: CAWSGLAKNQPQHF

D: .
size: few
J: TRBJ2-7
V: TRBV18
DNA: TGTGCCAGCTCACCGGGTAGGTCGGGGTACGAGCAGTACTTC
CDR3: CASSPGRSGYEQYF

D: TRBD1
size: many
J: TRBJ2-7
V: TRBV20-1
DNA: TGCAGTGCTAGAGGACAGGGCTGGGGCCACGAGCAGTACTTC
CDR3: CSARGQGWGHEQYF

D: .
size: many
J: TRBJ2-5
V: TRBV18
DNA: TGTGCCAGCTCACCGGGGGAGAAGACCCAGTACTTC
CDR3: CASSPGEKTQYF

D: TRBD1
size: many
J: TRBJ1-2
V: TRBV28
DNA: TGTGCCAGCACCGTTTCGGACAGGAACTATGGCTACACCTTC
CDR3: CASTVSDRNYGYTF